This T cell receptor beta chain was profiled in a study of T cell responses to AZD1222 COVID-19 vaccine (dated by TCRdb to about 2021). Regarding the study in general: AZD1222 recipients given second doses at about 4 weeks or at about 12 weeks were pooled, since spike-specific TCR depth and breadth were not found to differ between the two schedules. TCR sequencing was performed for 230 to 250 trial participants, of whom some 200 were given two doses of AZD1222 and approximately 26 were given two doses of MenACWY control vaccine. Trial participants were enrolled into age subgroups of 18-55, 56-69 and 70-plus years, which contained roughly 150, 30 and 60 TCR-sequenced participants, respectively.

In the case of this clone: Its antigen is still unknown. Base qualities are not recorded, but no much larger clone differs from it by a single base.

General study outcomes and caveats: Participants were mostly white British and included more females than males, and it was suggested by the authors that clonal diversity may have been underestimated. Epitopes outside the regions mutated in the B.1.351 and B.1.1.7 variants were reportedly recognized by nearly half of the unique spike-specific TCRs. After two AZD1222 doses, both the breadth and the depth of spike-specific TCRs were significantly higher than at day 0 and than in MenACWY recipients. The 56-69-year group was small, and its depth increase did not reach significance, likely because of low power. Because no day 14 peak-response samples were available, repertoires were characterized only after the peak T cell response. Conclusions about previously exposed vaccinees are limited because only five or six AZD1222 recipients were SARS-CoV-2 seropositive at baseline. Vaccine-associated CD4 TCRs spanned the whole spike protein, with dominant responses in regions 160-218 and 743-854.

The time point label of this sample denotes: baseline before first vaccination. Samples from vaccinated people were obtained from the UK trials COV001 and COV002, which included a single-blind randomized controlled phase 2/3 trial of AZD1222 (ChAdOx1 nCoV-19) in healthy adults. For TCRbeta chain sequencing, PBMC samples were collected from trial participants at day 0 and at day 28 after the second dose. The CDR3 regions of human TCRbeta chains were analyzed by immunosequencing. The authors' analysis ran thus. TCRs in the repertoires were matched against a reference library of SARS-CoV-2-specific TCRs that had been generated with the MIRA antigen-specificity platform. Breadth was defined as the fraction of unique TCRs that were SARS-CoV-2-associated, and depth was defined as the fraction of total T cells that were SARS-CoV-2-associated. Using the MIRA data, each spike-specific TCR was assigned both to the spike region to which the TCR was reactive and to a CD4 or CD8 class. Log10-transformed breadth and depth values were compared by one-way ANOVA with Sidak's multiple comparisons tests. In TCRdb, the immuneACCESS table is reduced to in-frame sequences with V and J assigned. These tables do not hold every clone; where another copy was compared, an unresolved V gene accounts for under half, and the others remain unexplained. The DNA was the basis for D and trimming; V, J and clone size are from that table. Recorded for this sample are over 110,000 clones; 93% of them occurred a single time. The ten largest make up around 5.4% of the sample.

The TCR was taken from an adult in good health. The source was peripheral blood, collected on day 0 of AZD1222 vaccination.

The DNA reads as follows: TGCGCCAGCAGCTTGGTAAGCGGTTCCTACGAGCAGTACTTC. It specifies CASSLVSGSYEQYF. This receptor chain uses TRBV5-1 and TRBJ2-7, and perhaps TRBD2 as D gene, on 5 matching bases. V is shortened by 0 bases, J by 1 base, and the region joining them spans 8 bases. The germline V gene gives CDR1 as SGHRS and CDR2 as YFSETQ. There are 14 amino acids in the CDR3, from cysteine to phenylalanine inclusive. The DNA shown is the 42-base CDR3, in frame from base 1.